Detailed here is one T cell receptor beta chain. What it binds is unknown. The entry originates in a study of T cell responses to AZD1222 COVID-19 vaccine. CDR3 size: 17 residues. The germline CDR1 and CDR2 sequences are LNHDA and SQIVND (reference sequence). Trimming removed 3 bases from V and 4 bases from J; junction bases left unmatched: 8. Whole-study findings and limits: Clonal diversity was possibly underestimated, and white British individuals and females predominated among donors.

TCRdb keeps only in-frame clones here, not all; method: immunoSEQ multiplex PCR. Of some 150,000 clones in the sample, 75% to 95% were seen once. The V call is TRBV19, the J call TRBJ1-6, with 8 bases fitting TRBD1. The receptor was isolated from an adult in good health. Sequenced here: peripheral blood, sampled on day 0 of MenACWY control vaccination. The CDR3 region is CASSMRGTGRYNSPLHF. CDR3 nucleotides: TGTGCCAGTAGTATGAGAGGGACAGGCCGTTATAATTCACCCCTCCACTTT.